The rows below give T cell receptor beta chains drawn from one sample of a study of blood T cells in healthy people across ages. TCRdb reanalysed the 5' RACE reads using MiXCR and keeps one entry per CDR3 protein. Of roughly 680,000 distinct CDR3 sequences in the sample, roughly half are singletons; the top ten hold approximately 13%. Input material: blood. All receptors derive from a woman older than 75 in good health. The CDR3 runs from the conserved cysteine through the conserved F or W. Rows give clone size only sometimes, using once, few, many, or a class for an expanded clone.

>TRBV11-2|few|16
CASSITTGAYQETQYF
>TRBV28|.|12
CASRLFPYEQYF
>TRBV5-1|many|15
CASSRGQGIYNEQFF
>TRBV28|once|15
CASFSMGPFYNEQFF
>TRBV20-1|.|12
CSVRVGTDTQYF
>TRBV29-1|.|12
CSVGTLTYEQYF
>TRBV5-1|.|14
CASSSTGSPYEQYF
>TRBV20-1|few|15
CSARTGRLATDTQYF
>TRBV2|.|15
CASTSPPPGWGEAFF
>TRBV29-1|.|13
CSVEKQGTDTQYF
>TRBV12-3/TRBV12-4|few|13
CASSLGRRSGYTF
>TRBV20-1|.|14
CSAIGAEANYGYTF
>TRBV2|.|16
CASSPFGGSAYNEQFF
>TRBV5-1|many|15
CASSLAVIDVAEAFF
>TRBV2|.|16
CASRTSGRAEQETQYF
>TRBV2|once|15
CASIRTVSRQETQYF
>TRBV12-3/TRBV12-4|.|15
CAGSFGRAVSYEQYF
>TRBV29-1|.|14
CSVEVGTGTYEQYF
>TRBV27|few|13
CASSLIVNNEQFF
>TRBV3-1|once|14
CASNLGGHTGELFF
>TRBV5-1|.|16
CASSLAWDSPYSEQFF
>TRBV4-3|.|15
CASSQVRSVSYEQYF
>TRBV2|few|13
CASSRESNQPQHF
>TRBV21-1|few|13
CASSIGRVDGYTF
>TRBV7-2|many|13
CASSSNSYNEQFF
>TRBV12-3/TRBV12-4|many|13
CASRPTGAYEQYF
>TRBV7-9|.|17
CASSPSEGSSSYNEQFF
>TRBV20-1|.|15
CSARAPTGENEKLFF
>TRBV2|once|12
CASSVPYTEAFF
>TRBV12-5|.|14
CASGYQPGTDTQYF
>TRBV5-1|many|15
CASSPGTSGSGTQYF
>TRBV6-2/TRBV6-3|.|13
CASSYESRGGRFF
>TRBV3-1|.|17
CVSSQLPPGLATYEQYF
>TRBV29-1|.|12
CSAPGYRNEQFF
>TRBV20-1|.|14
CSARGSQGYYGYTF
>TRBV3-1|.|15
CASSRDITLRCEQYF
>TRBV9|many|18
CASSPAGLRTSGGYEQYF
>TRBV30|.|12
CAWSLGGYEQYF
>TRBV4-1|.|14
CASSLRDPANEQYF
>TRBV12-3/TRBV12-4|.|15
CASAQGSSGTDTQYF
>TRBV12-5|many|14
CITPGSGTYNEQFF
>TRBV20-1|many|13
CSARDGLADEQFF
>TRBV29-1|.|13
CSVVMAGTDTQYF
>TRBV7-2|.|16
CASSTIRGLGVRELFF
>TRBV20-1|.|19
CSARDLRTGGRGNSYEQYF
>TRBV7-9|many|14
CASSLDLGAGGYTF
>TRBV7-9|many|16
CASSLWGQGTVDEQYF
>TRBV2|few|14
CASSGYPYQETQYF
>TRBV18|.|14
CASSPWGRDDTQYF
>TRBV5-1|.|15
CASSWAQGTAYGYTF
>TRBV7-2|few|15
CASSPYSIWDNEQFF